Below, 13 T cell receptor beta chains from the same sample are listed, as sequenced in a study of cytomegalovirus exposure and HLA in healthy donors. The PCR employed 60 Vbeta primers together with 13 Jbeta primers. TCRdb keeps only in-frame clones here, not all; method: immunoSEQ multiplex PCR. The repertoire holds about 110,000 clones, with around 72% as singletons. Sequencing was performed on PBMCs. These receptors were obtained from a man in his thirties or forties in good health and CMV-seronegative.

V usage is TRBV7-9 and J usage is TRBJ1-6; D gene uncertain. Germline-derived CDR1 and CDR2 are SEHNR and FQNEAQ (reference sequence). This CDR3 contains 14 residues. V dropped 2 bases and J dropped 8 bases, with 10 bases sitting between them. The CDR3 nucleotides are TGTGCCAGCAGCTTATGGCAGTCACATTCACCCCTCCACTTT. Translating gives CASSLWQSHSPLHF.

The J gene is TRBJ1-5, the V gene TRBV7-9, with TRBD1 identical over 8 bases. V trimming: 1 base; J trimming: 4 bases; junction bases outside the gene matches: 9. Germline assignment: CDR1 SEHNR and CDR2 FQNEAQ (reference sequence). CDR3 length: 17 residues. CDR3 in amino acids: CASSLGKDREENQPQHF. Here the CDR3 DNA reads TGTGCCAGCAGCTTAGGTAAGGACAGGGAGGAAAATCAGCCCCAGCATTTT.

The genes are TRBV29-1 and TRBJ1-1, with D perhaps TRBD1 (5 bases). The germline V gene encodes CDR1 SQVTM and CDR2 ANQGSEA. The CDR3 is 16 amino acids. V dropped 4 bases and J dropped 3 bases, with 21 bases sitting between them. The DNA for the CDR3 is TGCAGCGTTGGAGGGCGCCGGGGGGGTTACGACACTGAAGCTTTCTTT. Translation: CSVGGRRGGYDTEAFF. The variable domain in full, completed from reference TRBV29-1 and TRBJ1-1, reads SAVISQKPSRDICQRGTSLTIQCQVDSQVTMMFWYRQQPGQSLTLIATANQGSEATYESGFVIDKFPISRPNLTFSTLTVSNMSPEDSSIYLCSVGGRRGGYDTEAFFGQGTRLTVV.

J is TRBJ1-2 and V is TRBV11-2; TRBD1 matches at 8 bases. The germline V gene encodes CDR1 SGHAT and CDR2 FQNNGV. The CDR3 is 14 amino acids. The V gene end was trimmed by 6 bases and the J gene end by 4 bases; junction bases not matched to a gene: 7. CDR3 in amino acids: CASRPGTGGYGYTF. CDR3 coding DNA: TGTGCCAGCAGGCCCGGGACAGGAGGCTATGGCTACACCTTC.

The chain is built from TRBV28 and TRBJ2-7; perhaps TRBD2 as D (6 bases). The V gene lost 5 bases and the J gene lost 8 bases, with 13 bases spanning the gap. The V gene's germline CDR1 is MDHEN and CDR2 SYDVKM. This CDR3 has 12 amino acids. The DNA for the CDR3 is TGTGCCAGCAGTCTCTATAGCGGCCAGCAGTACTTC. Protein: CASSLYSGQQYF. The full variable domain, rest sourced from reference TRBV28 and TRBJ2-7, is DVKVTQSSRYLVKRTGEKVFLECVQDMDHENMFWYRQDPGLGLRLIYFSYDVKMKEKGDIPEGYSVSREKKERFSLILESASTNQTSMYLCASSLYSGQQYFGPGTRLTVT.

This clone was recorded once. V usage is TRBV27 and J usage is TRBJ2-1, with a possible D match to TRBD2 (5 bases). Germline CDR1 reads MNHEY; CDR2 reads SMNVEV (reference sequence). With 3 bases removed from V and 0 bases from J, the gap between germline ends came to 6 bases. The CDR3 contains 14 residues. CDR3 bases: TGTGCCAGCAGTTTCGGGGACTCCTACAATGAGCAGTTCTTC. Translated: CASSFGDSYNEQFF.

This sequence joins TRBV6-1 and TRBJ2-7; D may be TRBD1 (6 bases). Germline CDR1 reads MNHNS; CDR2 reads SASEGT. The germline V and J ends were trimmed by 9 bases and 0 bases, with 12 bases remaining between them. This CDR3 contains 13 residues. The CDR3 loop is CARSTGFSYEQYF. In DNA form, the CDR3 reads TGTGCCAGGTCGACAGGATTCTCCTACGAGCAGTACTTC.

The sample holds a few counts of this clone. The chain is built from TRBV6-5 and TRBJ1-5; maybe TRBD1 (5 bases). Trimming shortened V by 6 bases and J by 8 bases, and 14 bases separated the two germline ends. The CDR3 spans 13 residues. In germline, CDR1 is MNHEY, CDR2 SVGAGI. CDR3 region: CASSDRDREPQHF. CDR3 DNA sequence: TGTGCCAGCAGCGATAGAGACAGAGAGCCCCAGCATTTT.

V usage is TRBV4-3 and J usage is TRBJ1-2, with D hard to call. Germline V gene data show CDR1 as LGHNA and CDR2 as YSLEER. The ends were cut back, 4 bases at V and 0 bases at J, with 12 bases in the middle. The length of the CDR3 is 15 residues. The CDR3 region has the DNA TGCGCCAGCAGCCCCGGTAGAGGGCCTAACTATGGCTACACCTTC. The encoded protein is CASSPGRGPNYGYTF.

This rearrangement joins TRBV5-6 to TRBJ2-3; D unclear. CDR3 length equals 12 residues. Trimming took 4 bases from V and 5 from J, leaving 8 bases between them. Germline values: CDR1 SGHDT, CDR2 YYEEEE. CDR3 nucleotides: TGTGCCAGCAGCCGAACTGGAGATACGCAGTATTTT. Its translation: CASSRTGDTQYF. The full variable domain, in which reference TRBV5-6 and TRBJ2-3 provide the parts outside the CDR3, is DAGVTQSPTHLIKTRGQQVTLRCSPKSGHDTVSWYQQALGQGPQFIFQYYEEEERQRGNFPDRFSGHQFPNYSSELNVNALLLGDSALYLCASSRTGDTQYFGPGTRLTVL.

J is TRBJ2-7 and V is TRBV5-8; TRBD2 is a possible D gene (6 bases). This CDR3 has 16 amino acids. Trimming removed 4 bases at V and 2 bases at J, with 19 bases between. Germline V lookup: CDR1 SGHTS, CDR2 YDEGEE. The CDR3 is CASSAHEISGTYEQYF. CDR3 nucleotides: TGTGCCAGCAGCGCACATGAAATTAGCGGCACCTACGAGCAGTACTTC. The variable domain in full, completed from reference TRBV5-8 and TRBJ2-7, reads EAGVTQSPTHLIKTRGQQATLRCSPISGHTSVYWYQQALGLGLQFLLWYDEGEERNRGNFPPRFSGRQFPNYSSELNVNALELEDSALYLCASSAHEISGTYEQYFGPGTRLTVT.

This clone has just a few counts. This chain joins TRBV13 and TRBJ2-7; 9 positions agree with TRBD1. There are 13 residues in the CDR3. Germline loops: CDR1 PRHDT, CDR2 FYEKMQ (reference sequence). V lost 5 bases and J lost 6; bases outside the gene matches: 5. Written as DNA, the CDR3 is TGTGCCAGCAGCGCCCGGACAGGGGCCGAGCAGTACTTC. Its protein product is CASSARTGAEQYF.

J is TRBJ2-7 and V is TRBV18; D is perhaps TRBD1 (5 bases). The V end was cut by 5 bases, the J end by 3 bases, with 8 bases between. The CDR3 contains 12 residues. Germline V gives CDR1 KGHSH, CDR2 LQKENI. The CDR3 DNA reads as TGTGCCAGCTCATATGACAGCTACGAGCAGTACTTC. Amino acid sequence: CASSYDSYEQYF.